This entry describes one TCR beta chain. Its antigen is not identified. Germline V gene data show CDR1 as SGHKS and CDR2 as YYEKEE (reference sequence). The CDR3 has 13 residues. Deletions cut 5 bases from V and 7 bases from J, with 15 bases between. Each sample yielded at least 6 million isolated PBMCs. Combining a sample-barcoded 5' primer with a J-beta primer mix, a second PCR ran for about 7 to 11 cycles. Every single cDNA molecule received a tag from a template-switch adaptor with 12 random nucleotides. TCRdb redid the calling of the 5' RACE reads with MiXCR, one entry per CDR3 protein. Altogether just over 800,000 distinct CDR3 sequences are present, 62% being singletons, with the ten largest covering about a quarter. This specimen belongs to a study of blood T cells in healthy people across ages. Regarding the study as a whole: From one million sequenced T cells, diversity estimates were lower bounds.

The rearrangement links TRBV5-5 to TRBJ1-2; D call uncertain. The clonotype was recovered from a man aged 25 to 45 in good health. Sequenced input: blood. The CDR3 here is CASRTAMAGGYTF. CDR3 sequence (DNA): TGTGCCAGCAGGACGGCTATGGCAGGTGGCTACACCTTC.